This T cell receptor (beta chain) was observed in a study of shared clonotypes between healthy human individuals. Original handling: Junction-only immunoSEQ sequences carried no quality scores, so filtering differed. Some clones are missing from TCRdb's copy, which holds only in-frame ones; the method was immunoSEQ multiplex PCR. V, J and clone size derive from that table, while D and trimming were established from the DNA sequence. The sample comprises about 1.1 million clones, about 80% of which are singletons, and 0.85% to 1% rests with the top ten. About this clone itself: Its antigen is undetermined.

General study results and limits: Generation probability values for non-shared clonotypes were lower than those for clonotypes shared by all four donors. The study found 4.5% to 5% of naive CD4 clonotypes shared across a few donors.

Germline V gene sequence: CDR1 SGHVS, CDR2 FQNEAQ. Trimming shortened V by 5 bases and J by 4 bases, and 19 bases separated the two germline ends. The CDR3 covers 16 residues. The TCR originated in a man aged 18 to 29 in good health. Some clones in this sample may be carry-over from other donors' samples. Sequenced sample: memory CD4+ T cells from PBMCs. Subset given: CD45RA-negative fraction. The rearrangement joins TRBV7-8 to TRBJ2-3, with a weak D call TRBD1 (5 bases). This CDR3 reads CASSLGATIRADTQYF. CDR3 nucleotide sequence: TGTGCCAGCAGCCTAGGGGCTACGATCCGAGCAGATACGCAGTATTTT.